This T cell receptor beta chain was found in a study of chemoradiotherapy in HPV16-positive cancers. Clones were read by immunoSEQ multiplex PCR, and TCRdb kept only the in-frame ones, dropping some. The sample shows thousands of clones, about 80% of them seen only once. Trimming removed 6 bases from V and 3 bases from J, with 20 bases in between. This CDR3 has 17 residues. This clonotype was obtained from a human donor with HPV-associated anogenital cancer. Material: tumor tissue, obtained from a patient who underwent chemoradiotherapy. This rearrangement joins TRBV23-1 to TRBJ1-4; no firm D call. TRBV23-1 has ORF status, its function being uncertain. CDR3 region: CASRESLNRRSNEKLFF. The CDR3 bases are TGCGCCAGCAGAGAGTCTCTTAACAGACGCTCTAATGAAAAACTGTTTTTT.